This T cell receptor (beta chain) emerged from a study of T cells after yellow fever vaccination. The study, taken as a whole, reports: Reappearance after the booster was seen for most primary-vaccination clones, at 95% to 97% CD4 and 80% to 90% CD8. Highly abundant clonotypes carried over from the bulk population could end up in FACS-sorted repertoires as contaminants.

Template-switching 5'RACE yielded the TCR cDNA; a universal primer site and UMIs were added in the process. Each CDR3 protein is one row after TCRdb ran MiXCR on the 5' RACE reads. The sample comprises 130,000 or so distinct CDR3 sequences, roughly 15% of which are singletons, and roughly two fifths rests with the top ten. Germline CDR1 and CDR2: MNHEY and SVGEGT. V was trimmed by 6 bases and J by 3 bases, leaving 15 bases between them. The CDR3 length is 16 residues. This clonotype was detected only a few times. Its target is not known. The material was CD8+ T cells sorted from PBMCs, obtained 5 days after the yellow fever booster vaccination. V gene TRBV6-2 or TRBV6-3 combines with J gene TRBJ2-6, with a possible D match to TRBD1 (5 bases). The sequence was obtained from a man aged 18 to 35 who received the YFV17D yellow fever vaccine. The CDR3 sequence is CASRGQGLGGANVLTF. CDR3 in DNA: TGTGCCAGCAGAGGCCAGGGTTTAGGTGGGGCCAACGTCCTGACTTTC.